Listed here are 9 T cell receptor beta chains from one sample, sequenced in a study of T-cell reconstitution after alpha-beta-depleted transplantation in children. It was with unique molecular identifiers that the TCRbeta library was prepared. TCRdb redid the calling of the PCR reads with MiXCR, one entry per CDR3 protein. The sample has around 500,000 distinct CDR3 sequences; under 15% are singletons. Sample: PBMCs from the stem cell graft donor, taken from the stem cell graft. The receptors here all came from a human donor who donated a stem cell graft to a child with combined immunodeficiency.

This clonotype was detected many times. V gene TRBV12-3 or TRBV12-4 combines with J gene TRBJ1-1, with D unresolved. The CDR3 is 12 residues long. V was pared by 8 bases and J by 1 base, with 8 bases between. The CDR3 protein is CASGWENTEAFF. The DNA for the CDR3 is TGTGCCAGCGGGTGGGAGAACACTGAAGCTTTCTTT.

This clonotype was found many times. Written as DNA, the CDR3 is TGTGCCAGCAGCTCAACATCGGGACAGGTGGGGCGCGAGCAGTACTTC. Translation gives CASSSTSGQVGREQYF. The V and J genes are TRBV11-2 and TRBJ2-7, with TRBD1 matching 8 bases. V trimming: 4 bases; J trimming: 6 bases; junction bases outside the gene matches: 14. Germline V lookup: CDR1 SGHAT, CDR2 FQNNGV. The CDR3 sequence is 16 residues long.

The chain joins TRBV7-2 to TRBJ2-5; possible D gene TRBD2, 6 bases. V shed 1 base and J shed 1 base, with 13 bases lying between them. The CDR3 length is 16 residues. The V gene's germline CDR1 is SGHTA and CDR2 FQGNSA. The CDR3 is CASSLGSSVGQETQYF. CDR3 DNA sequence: TGTGCCAGCAGCTTAGGTTCTAGCGTGGGCCAAGAGACCCAGTACTTC.

Written as DNA, the CDR3 is TGCAGTGCTAGAGAGCACCTAGCGGTTCTAAGCTCCTACAATGAGCAGTTCTTC. It specifies CSAREHLAVLSSYNEQFF. J is TRBJ2-1 and V is TRBV20-1; 7 nucleotides line up with TRBD2. With V trimmed by 0 bases and J by 0 bases, 11 bases remained unmatched. Germline assignment: CDR1 DFQATT and CDR2 SNEGSKA (reference sequence). The CDR3 is made up of 18 amino acids.

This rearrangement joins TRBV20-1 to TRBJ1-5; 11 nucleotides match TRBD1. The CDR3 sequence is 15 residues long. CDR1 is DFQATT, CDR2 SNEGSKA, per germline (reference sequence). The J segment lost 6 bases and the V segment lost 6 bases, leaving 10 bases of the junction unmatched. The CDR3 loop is CSARSQGQGVQPQHF. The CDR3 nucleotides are TGCAGTGCGAGATCCCAGGGACAGGGGGTTCAGCCCCAGCATTTT.

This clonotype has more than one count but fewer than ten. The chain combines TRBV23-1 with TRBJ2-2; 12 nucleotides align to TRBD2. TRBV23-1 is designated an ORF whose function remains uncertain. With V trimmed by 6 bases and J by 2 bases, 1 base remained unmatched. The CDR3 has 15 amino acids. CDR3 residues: CASRTSGSNTGELFF. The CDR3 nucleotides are TGCGCCAGCAGGACTAGCGGGAGCAACACCGGGGAGCTGTTTTTT.

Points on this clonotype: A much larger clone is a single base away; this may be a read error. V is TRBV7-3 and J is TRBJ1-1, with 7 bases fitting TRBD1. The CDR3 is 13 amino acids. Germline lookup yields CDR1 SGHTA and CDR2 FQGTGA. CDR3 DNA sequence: TGTGGCAGCAGCAGTGAGGGGGCAACTGAAGCTTTCTTT. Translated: CGSSSEGATEAFF.

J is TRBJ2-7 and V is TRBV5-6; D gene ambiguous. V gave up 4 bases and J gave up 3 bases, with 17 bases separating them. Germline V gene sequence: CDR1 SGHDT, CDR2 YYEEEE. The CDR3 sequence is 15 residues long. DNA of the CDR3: TGTGCCAGCAGCACCGGGTTGTATCGAGTCTACGAGCAGTACTTC. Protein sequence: CASSTGLYRVYEQYF.

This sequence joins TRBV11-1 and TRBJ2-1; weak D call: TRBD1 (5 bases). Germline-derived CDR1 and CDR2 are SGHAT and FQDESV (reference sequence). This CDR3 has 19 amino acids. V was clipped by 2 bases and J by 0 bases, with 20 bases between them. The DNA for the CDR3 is TGTGCCAGCAGCTTACCGCTCATTGGGGCAGCTGGCTCCTACAATGAGCAGTTCTTC. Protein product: CASSLPLIGAAGSYNEQFF.